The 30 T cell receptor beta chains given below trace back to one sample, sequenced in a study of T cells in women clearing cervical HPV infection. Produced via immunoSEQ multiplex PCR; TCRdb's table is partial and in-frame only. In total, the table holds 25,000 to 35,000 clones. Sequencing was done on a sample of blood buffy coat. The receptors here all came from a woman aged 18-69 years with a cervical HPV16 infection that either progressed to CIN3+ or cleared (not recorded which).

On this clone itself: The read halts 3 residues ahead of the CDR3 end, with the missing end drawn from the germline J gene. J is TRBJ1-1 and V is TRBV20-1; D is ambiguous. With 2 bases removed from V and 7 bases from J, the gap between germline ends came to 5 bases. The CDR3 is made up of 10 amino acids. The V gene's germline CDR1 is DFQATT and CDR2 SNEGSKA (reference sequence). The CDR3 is CSARLVEAFF. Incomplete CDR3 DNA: TGCAGTGCTAGATTAGTTGAA.

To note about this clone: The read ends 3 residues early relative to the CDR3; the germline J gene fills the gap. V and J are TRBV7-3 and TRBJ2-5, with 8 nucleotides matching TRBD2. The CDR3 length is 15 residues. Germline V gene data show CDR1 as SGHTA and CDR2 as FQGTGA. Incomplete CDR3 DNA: TGTGCCAGCAGTCCCGCGGGGGGAGGGGCAGATACC. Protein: CASSPAGGGADT. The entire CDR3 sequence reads CASSPAGGGADTQYF.

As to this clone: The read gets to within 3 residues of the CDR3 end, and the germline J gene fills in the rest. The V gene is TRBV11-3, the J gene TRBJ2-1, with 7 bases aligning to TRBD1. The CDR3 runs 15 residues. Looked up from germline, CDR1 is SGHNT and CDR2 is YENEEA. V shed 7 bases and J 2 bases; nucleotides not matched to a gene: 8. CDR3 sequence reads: CASIRTGAPYNEQFF. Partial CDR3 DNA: TGTGCCAGCATACGGACAGGCGCCCCCTACAATGAG.

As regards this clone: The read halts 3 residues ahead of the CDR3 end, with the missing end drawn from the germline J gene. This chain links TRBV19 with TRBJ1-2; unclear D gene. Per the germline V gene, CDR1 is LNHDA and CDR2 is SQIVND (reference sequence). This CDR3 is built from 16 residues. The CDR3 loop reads CASSPRSGLPSLDYTF. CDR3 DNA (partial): TGTGCCAGTAGTCCAAGGTCCGGACTCCCCTCTCTCGAC. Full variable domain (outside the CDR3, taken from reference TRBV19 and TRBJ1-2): DGGITQSPKYLFRKEGQNVTLSCEQNLNHDAMYWYRQDPGQGLRLIYYSQIVNDFQKGDIAEGYSVSREKKESFPLTVTSAQKNPTAFYLCASSPRSGLPSLDYTFGSGTRLTVV.

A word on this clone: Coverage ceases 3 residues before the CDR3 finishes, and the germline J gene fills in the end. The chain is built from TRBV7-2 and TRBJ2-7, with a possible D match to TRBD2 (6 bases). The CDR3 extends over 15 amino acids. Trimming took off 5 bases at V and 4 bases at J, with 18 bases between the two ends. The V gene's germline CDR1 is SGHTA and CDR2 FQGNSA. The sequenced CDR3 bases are TGTGCCAGCAGCCCCCGGGGGTCCGCCTGGTACGAG. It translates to CASSPRGSAWYE. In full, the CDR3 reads CASSPRGSAWYEQYF.

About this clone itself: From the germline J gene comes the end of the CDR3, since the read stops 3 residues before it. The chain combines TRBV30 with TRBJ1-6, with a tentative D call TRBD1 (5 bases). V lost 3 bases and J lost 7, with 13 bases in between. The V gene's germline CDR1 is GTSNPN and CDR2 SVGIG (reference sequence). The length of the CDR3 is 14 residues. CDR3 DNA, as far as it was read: TGTGCCTGGAGCCCCTTAACAGGCAATTCACCC. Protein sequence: CAWSPLTGNSP. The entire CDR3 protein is CAWSPLTGNSPLHF.

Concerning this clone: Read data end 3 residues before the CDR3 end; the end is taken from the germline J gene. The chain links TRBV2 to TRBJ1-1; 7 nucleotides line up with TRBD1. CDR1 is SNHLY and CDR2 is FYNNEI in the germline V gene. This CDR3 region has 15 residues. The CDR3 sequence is CASSLNQRQGEGAFF. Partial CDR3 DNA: TGTGCCAGCAGTTTGAATCAAAGACAGGGCGAGGGG.

The CDR3 here is CASSLLTSGGDGYTF. The CDR3 bases that were read are TGCGCCAGCAGCTTGTTGACCAGTGGGGGGGATGGC. J is TRBJ1-2 and V is TRBV5-1, with D perhaps TRBD1 (5 bases). The read ends 3 residues early relative to the CDR3; the germline J gene fills the gap. Trimming took off 1 base at V and 6 bases at J, with 16 bases between the two ends. The germline CDR1 and CDR2 sequences are SGHRS and YFSETQ. CDR3 length equals 15 residues.

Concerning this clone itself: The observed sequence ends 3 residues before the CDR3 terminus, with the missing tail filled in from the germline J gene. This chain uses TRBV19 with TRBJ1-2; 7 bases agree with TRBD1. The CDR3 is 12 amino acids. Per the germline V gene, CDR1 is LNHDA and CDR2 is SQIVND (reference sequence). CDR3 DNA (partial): TGTGCCAGTAGCCCGACAGGGTCTCCT. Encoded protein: CASSPTGSP. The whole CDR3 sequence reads CASSPTGSPYTF.

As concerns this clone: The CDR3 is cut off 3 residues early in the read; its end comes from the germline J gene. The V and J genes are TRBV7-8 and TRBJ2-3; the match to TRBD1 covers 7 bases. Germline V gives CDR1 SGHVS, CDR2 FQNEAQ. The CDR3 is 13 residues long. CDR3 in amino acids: CASSLDQGQPQYF. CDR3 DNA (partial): TGTGCCAGCAGCTTAGATCAGGGACAGCCG.

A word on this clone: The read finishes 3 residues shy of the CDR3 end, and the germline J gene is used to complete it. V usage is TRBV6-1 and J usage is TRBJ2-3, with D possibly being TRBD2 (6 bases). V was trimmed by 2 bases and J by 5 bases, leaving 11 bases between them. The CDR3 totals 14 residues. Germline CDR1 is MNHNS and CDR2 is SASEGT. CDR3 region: CASSELVSGDTQYF. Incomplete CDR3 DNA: TGTGCCAGCAGTGAATTAGTTAGCGGAGATACG.

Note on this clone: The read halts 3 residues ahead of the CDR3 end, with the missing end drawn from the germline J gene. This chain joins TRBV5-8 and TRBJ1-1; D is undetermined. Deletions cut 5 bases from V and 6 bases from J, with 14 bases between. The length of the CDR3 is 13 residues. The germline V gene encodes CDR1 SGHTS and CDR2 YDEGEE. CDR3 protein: CASSSGVGAEAFF. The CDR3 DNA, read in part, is TGTGCCAGCAGTTCCGGGGTGGGAGCTGAA.

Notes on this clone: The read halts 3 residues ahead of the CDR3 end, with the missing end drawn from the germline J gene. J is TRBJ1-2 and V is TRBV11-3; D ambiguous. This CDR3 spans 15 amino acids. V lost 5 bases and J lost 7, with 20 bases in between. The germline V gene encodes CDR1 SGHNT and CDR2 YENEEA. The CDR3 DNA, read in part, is TGTGCCAGCAGCCTCGGCGGCACATTTTCTTTTGGC. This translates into CASSLGGTFSFG. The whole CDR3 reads CASSLGGTFSFGYTF.

CDR3 residues: CASRVTGSPLHF. CDR3 DNA, as far as it was read: TGTGCCAGCAGGGTTACAGGTTCACCC. V and J are TRBV7-9 and TRBJ1-6; weak D call: TRBD1 (5 bases). The sequenced fragment ends 3 residues before the CDR3 boundary, so the rest is inferred from the germline J gene. The V gene's germline CDR1 is SEHNR and CDR2 FQNEAQ (reference sequence). V lost 6 bases, J lost 9 bases, and 9 bases lay in between. The CDR3 contains 12 residues. The variable domain in full, completed from reference TRBV7-9 and TRBJ1-6, reads DTGVSQNPRHKITKRGQNVTFRCDPISEHNRLYWYRQTLGQGPEFLTYFQNEAQLEKSRLLSDRFSAERPKGSFSTLEIQRTEQGDSAMYLCASRVTGSPLHFGNGTRLTVT.

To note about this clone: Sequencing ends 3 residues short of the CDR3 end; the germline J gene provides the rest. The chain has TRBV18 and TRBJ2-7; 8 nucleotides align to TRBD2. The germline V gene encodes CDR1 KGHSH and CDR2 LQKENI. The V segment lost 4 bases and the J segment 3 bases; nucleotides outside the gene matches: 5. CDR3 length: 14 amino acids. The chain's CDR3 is CASSLTSGYYEQYF. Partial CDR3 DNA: TGTGCCAGCTCACTAACTAGCGGATACTACGAG.

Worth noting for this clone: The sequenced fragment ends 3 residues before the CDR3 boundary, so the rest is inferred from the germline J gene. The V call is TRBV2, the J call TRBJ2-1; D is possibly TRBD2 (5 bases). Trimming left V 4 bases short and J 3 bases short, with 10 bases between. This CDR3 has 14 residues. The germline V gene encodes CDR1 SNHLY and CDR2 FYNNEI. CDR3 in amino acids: CASSVTSGYNEQFF. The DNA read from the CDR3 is TGTGCCAGCAGTGTCACTAGTGGCTACAATGAG.

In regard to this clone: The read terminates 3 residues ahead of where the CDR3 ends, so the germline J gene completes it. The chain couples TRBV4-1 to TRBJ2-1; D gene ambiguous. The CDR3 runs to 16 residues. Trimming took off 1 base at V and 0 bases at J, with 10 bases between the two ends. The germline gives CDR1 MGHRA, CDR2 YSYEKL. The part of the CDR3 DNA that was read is TGCGCCAGCAGCCAAGGCCCTGCTAGCTCCTACAATGAG. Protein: CASSQGPASSYNE. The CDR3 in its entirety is CASSQGPASSYNEQFF.

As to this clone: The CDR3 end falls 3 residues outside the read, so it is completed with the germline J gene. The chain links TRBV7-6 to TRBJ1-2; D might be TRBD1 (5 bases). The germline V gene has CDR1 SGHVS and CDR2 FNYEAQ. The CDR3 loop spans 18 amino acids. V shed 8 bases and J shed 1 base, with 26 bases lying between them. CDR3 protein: CASSPEGREETGNYGYTF. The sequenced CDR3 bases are TGTGCCAGCTCCCCAGAGGGCAGGGAGGAGACTGGTAACTATGGC.

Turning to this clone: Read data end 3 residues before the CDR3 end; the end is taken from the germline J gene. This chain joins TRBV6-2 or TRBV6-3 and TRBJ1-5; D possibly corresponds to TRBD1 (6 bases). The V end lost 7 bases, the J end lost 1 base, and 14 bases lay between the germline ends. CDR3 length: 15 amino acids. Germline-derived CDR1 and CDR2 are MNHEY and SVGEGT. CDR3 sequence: CASKNEQGSNQPQHF. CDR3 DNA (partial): TGTGCCAGCAAAAATGAACAGGGAAGCAATCAGCCC.

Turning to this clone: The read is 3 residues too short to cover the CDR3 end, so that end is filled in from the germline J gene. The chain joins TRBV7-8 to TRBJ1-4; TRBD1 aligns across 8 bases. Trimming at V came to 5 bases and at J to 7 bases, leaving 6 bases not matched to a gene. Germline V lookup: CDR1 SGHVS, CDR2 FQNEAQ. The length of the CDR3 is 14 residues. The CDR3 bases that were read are TGTGCCAGCAGCCTAGAGGACAGGGTTGAAAAA. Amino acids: CASSLEDRVEK. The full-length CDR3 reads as CASSLEDRVEKLFF.

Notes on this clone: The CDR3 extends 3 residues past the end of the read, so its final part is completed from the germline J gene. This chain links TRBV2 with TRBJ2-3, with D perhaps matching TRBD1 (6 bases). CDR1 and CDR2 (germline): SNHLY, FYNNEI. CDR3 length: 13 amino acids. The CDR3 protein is CASRTGINQPQYF. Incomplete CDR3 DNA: TGTGCCAGCAGAACAGGGATTAATCAGCCG.

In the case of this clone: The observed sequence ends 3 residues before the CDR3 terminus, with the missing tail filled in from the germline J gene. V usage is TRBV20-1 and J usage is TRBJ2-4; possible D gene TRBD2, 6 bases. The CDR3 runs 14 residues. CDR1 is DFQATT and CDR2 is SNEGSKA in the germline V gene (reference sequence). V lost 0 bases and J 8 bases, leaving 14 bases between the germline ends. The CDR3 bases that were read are TGCAGTGCTAGAGAGAGACTAGGTCGGGACATT. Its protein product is CSARERLGRDI. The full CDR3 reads CSARERLGRDIQYF.

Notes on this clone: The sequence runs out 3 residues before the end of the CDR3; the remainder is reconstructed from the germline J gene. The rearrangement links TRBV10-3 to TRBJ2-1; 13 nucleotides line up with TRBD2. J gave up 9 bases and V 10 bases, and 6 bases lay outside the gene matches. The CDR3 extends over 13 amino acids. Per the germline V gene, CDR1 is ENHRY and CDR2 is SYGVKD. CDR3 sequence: CASGLAGVSEQFF. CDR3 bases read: TGTGCCAGTGGACTAGCGGGAGTCAGTGAG.

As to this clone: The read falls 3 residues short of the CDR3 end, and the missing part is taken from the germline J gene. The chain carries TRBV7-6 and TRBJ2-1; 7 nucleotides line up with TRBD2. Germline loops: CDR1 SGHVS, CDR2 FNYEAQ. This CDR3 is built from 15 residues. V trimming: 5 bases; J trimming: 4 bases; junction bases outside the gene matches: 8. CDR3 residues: CASSPLAGLYNEQFF. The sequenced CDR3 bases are TGTGCCAGCAGCCCCTTAGCGGGTCTTTACAATGAG.

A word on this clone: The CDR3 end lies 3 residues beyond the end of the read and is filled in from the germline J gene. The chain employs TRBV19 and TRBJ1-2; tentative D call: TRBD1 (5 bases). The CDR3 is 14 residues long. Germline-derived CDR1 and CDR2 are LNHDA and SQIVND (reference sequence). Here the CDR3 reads CASRFASGRGDYTF. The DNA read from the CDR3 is TGTGCCAGTAGGTTCGCTAGCGGGAGGGGTGAC.

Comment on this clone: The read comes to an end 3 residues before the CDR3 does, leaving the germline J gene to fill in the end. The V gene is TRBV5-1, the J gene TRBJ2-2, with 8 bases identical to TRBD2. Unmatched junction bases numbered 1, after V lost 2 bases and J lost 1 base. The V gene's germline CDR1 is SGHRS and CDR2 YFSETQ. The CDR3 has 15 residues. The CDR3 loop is CASSFGGVNTGELFF. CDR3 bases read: TGCGCCAGCAGCTTCGGGGGGGTGAACACCGGGGAG.

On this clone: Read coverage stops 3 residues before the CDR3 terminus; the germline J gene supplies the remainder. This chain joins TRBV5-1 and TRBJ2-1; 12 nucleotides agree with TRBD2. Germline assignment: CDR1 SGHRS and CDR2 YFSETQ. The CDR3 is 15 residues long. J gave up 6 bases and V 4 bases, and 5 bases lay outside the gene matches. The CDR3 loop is CASSPGLAGFNEQFF. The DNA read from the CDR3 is TGCGCCAGCAGCCCAGGACTAGCGGGGTTCAATGAG.

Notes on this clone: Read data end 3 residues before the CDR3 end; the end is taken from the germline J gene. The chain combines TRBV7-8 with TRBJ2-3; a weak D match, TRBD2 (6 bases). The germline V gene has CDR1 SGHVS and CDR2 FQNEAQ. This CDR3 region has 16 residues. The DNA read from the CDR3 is TGTGCCAGCATCCCCGTCGGGACTGTCACAATAGGGACG. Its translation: CASIPVGTVTIGT. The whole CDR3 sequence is CASIPVGTVTIGTQYF.

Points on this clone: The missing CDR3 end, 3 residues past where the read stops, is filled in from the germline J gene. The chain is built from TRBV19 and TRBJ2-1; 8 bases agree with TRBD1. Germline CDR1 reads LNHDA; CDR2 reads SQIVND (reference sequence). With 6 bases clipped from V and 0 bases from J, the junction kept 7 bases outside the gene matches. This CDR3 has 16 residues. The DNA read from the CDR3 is TGTGCCAGTAGACCATACAGGGGGAGCTCCTACAATGAG. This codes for CASRPYRGSSYNE. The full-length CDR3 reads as CASRPYRGSSYNEQFF.

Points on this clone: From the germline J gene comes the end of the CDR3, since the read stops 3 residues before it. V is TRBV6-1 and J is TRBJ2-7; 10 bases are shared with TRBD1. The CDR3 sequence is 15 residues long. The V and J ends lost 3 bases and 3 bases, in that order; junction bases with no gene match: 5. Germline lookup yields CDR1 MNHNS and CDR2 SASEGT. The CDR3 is CASSEGQGSRYEQYF. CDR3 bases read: TGTGCCAGCAGTGAGGGACAGGGGAGCCGCTACGAG.